Each of the 15 T cell receptor beta chains below was sequenced from the same sample in a study of regulatory T cells in long-lasting Graves disease. Library construction for TCR beta used iRepertoire HTBI primers and Arm-PCR of CDR3 regions. MiXCR, applied by TCRdb to the multiplex PCR reads, yields one record per CDR3 protein. The data hold 500,000 to 700,000 distinct CDR3 sequences, with roughly 15% observed a single time. The time point here: newly diagnosed GD, antithyroid drugs for less than 3 months. The TCR library used RNA extracted from PBMCs. This sample also belongs to another study, concerning T cells in Graves' hyperthyroidism and ophthalmopathy.

The sample here was peripheral blood mononuclear cells (PBMCs), taken at new diagnosis, from a patient treated with antithyroid drugs. The receptor set was obtained from a woman aged 25 to 45 with Graves disease.

There are a few counts of this clonotype. The rearrangement uses TRBV4-2 and TRBJ1-6; D might be TRBD1 (6 bases). Per the germline V gene, CDR1 is LGHNA and CDR2 is YNFKEQ. This CDR3 spans 13 amino acids. Trimming left V 4 bases short and J 8 bases short, with 9 bases between. The CDR3 spells CASSPGVDSPLHF. CDR3 bases: TGTGCCAGCAGCCCAGGGGTTGATTCACCCCTCCACTTT.

In this sample, this clonotype turned up many times. The chain combines TRBV28 with TRBJ1-2; possibly TRBD1 for D (5 bases). This CDR3 is 16 amino acids long. V was clipped by 7 bases and J by 1 base, with 19 bases between them. Germline CDR1 MDHEN, CDR2 SYDVKM. CDR3 region: CASTPHRQAVNYGYTF. The DNA of the CDR3 is TGTGCCAGCACCCCGCACAGGCAGGCCGTTAACTATGGCTACACCTTC.

This clonotype has more than one count but fewer than ten. The chain joins TRBV24-1 to TRBJ2-5; 10 positions agree with TRBD2. The V gene's germline CDR1 is KGHDR and CDR2 SFDVKD. J was trimmed by 5 bases and V by 1 base; bases with no gene match: 6. The CDR3 runs to 16 residues. The CDR3 reads CATSDFGLAGDETQYF. The CDR3 DNA is TGTGCCACCAGTGATTTTGGTCTAGCGGGAGATGAGACCCAGTACTTC.

This clonotype was observed many times. The chain has TRBV28 and TRBJ1-5, with D perhaps TRBD1 (6 bases). V was trimmed by 3 bases and J by 4 bases, leaving 16 bases between them. Germline assignment: CDR1 MDHEN and CDR2 SYDVKM. This CDR3 spans 16 amino acids. This CDR3 reads CASSFFTGTLNQPQHF. The CDR3 DNA reads TGTGCCAGCAGTTTCTTTACCGGGACACTGAATCAGCCCCAGCATTTT. The full variable domain, its missing parts supplied by reference TRBV28 and TRBJ1-5, is DVKVTQSSRYLVKRTGEKVFLECVQDMDHENMFWYRQDPGLGLRLIYFSYDVKMKEKGDIPEGYSVSREKKERFSLILESASTNQTSMYLCASSFFTGTLNQPQHFGDGTRLSIL.

This clonotype was counted ten times or more. J is TRBJ1-1 and V is TRBV12-5; TRBD1 is a possible D gene (6 bases). CDR1 and CDR2 from the germline V gene are LGHNT and FRNRAP. This CDR3 is built from 13 residues. The V end lost 6 bases, the J end lost 0 bases, and 8 bases lay between the germline ends. The DNA for the CDR3 is TGTGCTAGTGGAGGGGGGCTGAACACTGAAGCTTTCTTT. This gives the protein CASGGGLNTEAFF.

This clonotype was observed a single time. CDR3 coding DNA: TGCAGCGCCACACCGGGGATCGGTGAAAAACTGTTTTTT. Amino acids: CSATPGIGEKLFF. The genes are TRBV20-1 and TRBJ1-4; D not certain. The CDR3 is 13 residues long. Germline V CDR1 and CDR2: DFQATT, SNEGSKA (reference sequence).

This clonotype has ten or more counts. The V and J genes are TRBV2 and TRBJ2-1, with D uncertain. The length of the CDR3 is 11 residues. The ends were cut back, 4 bases at V and 10 bases at J, with 8 bases in the middle. Germline V lookup: CDR1 SNHLY, CDR2 FYNNEI. The DNA of the CDR3 is TGTGCCAGCAGTGCCCTCGGCGAGCAGTTCTTC. Translation: CASSALGEQFF.

This clonotype showed up many times. V and J are TRBV12-3 or TRBV12-4 and TRBJ1-2; D call uncertain. The CDR3 is made up of 14 amino acids. Trimming took 6 bases from V and 4 from J, leaving 15 bases between them. Written as DNA, the CDR3 is TGTGCCAGCAGCTCCCAAATCGTAGCCTATGGCTACACCTTC. Translating gives CASSSQIVAYGYTF.

Only a few counts were recorded for this clonotype. The chain employs TRBV2 and TRBJ1-4; the D gene is possibly TRBD1 (5 bases). The CDR3 consists of 14 residues. Trimming stripped 7 bases from V and 1 base from J, with 10 bases between. CDR1 is SNHLY and CDR2 is FYNNEI in the germline V gene. The CDR3 region is CASTGTVTNEKLFF. DNA of the CDR3: TGTGCCAGCACCGGGACTGTAACTAATGAAAAACTGTTTTTT. Full variable domain (rest looked up from reference TRBV2 and TRBJ1-4): EPEVTQTPSHQVTQMGQEVILRCVPISNHLYFYWYRQILGQKVEFLVSFYNNEISEKSEIFDDQFSVERPDGSNFTLKIRSTKLEDSAMYFCASTGTVTNEKLFFGSGTQLSVL.

This clonotype has more than one count but fewer than ten. This chain uses TRBV9 with TRBJ2-7; D not resolved. The V gene lost 0 bases and the J gene lost 4 bases, with 14 bases spanning the gap. CDR1 SGDLS and CDR2 YYNGEE come from the germline V gene. CDR3 length: 15 amino acids. CDR3 DNA: TGTGCCAGCAGCGTAGACCCCGACGTTACGTACGAGCAGTACTTC. This sequence encodes CASSVDPDVTYEQYF.

This clonotype was recorded at least ten times. The V and J genes are TRBV12-3 or TRBV12-4 and TRBJ1-6, with unresolved D. V was shortened by 6 bases and J by 0 bases, with 21 bases between the two germline ends. The CDR3 totals 19 residues. The chain's CDR3 is CASSPSGGGRNSYNSPLHF. In DNA, the CDR3 is TGTGCCAGCAGCCCCTCCGGTGGAGGGAGGAACTCCTATAATTCACCCCTCCACTTT.

This clonotype appeared many times. CDR3 protein: CASSYSPGQGITEAFF. DNA for the CDR3: TGTGCCAGCAGTTACTCTCCGGGACAGGGGATCACTGAAGCTTTCTTT. The V call is TRBV6-5, the J call TRBJ1-1; 10 bases are shared with TRBD1. Germline V gene sequence: CDR1 MNHEY, CDR2 SVGAGI. There are 16 residues in the CDR3. Trimming cost V 0 bases and J 4 bases; bases outside gene matches: 5.

This clonotype came up many times. The genes are TRBV5-1 and TRBJ1-1; D possibly corresponds to TRBD1 (5 bases). CDR1 is SGHRS, CDR2 YFSETQ, per germline. The V end was cut by 4 bases, the J end by 7 bases, with 17 bases between. This CDR3 is 14 amino acids long. The CDR3 protein is CASSPDPGRIEAFF. The CDR3 nucleotides are TGCGCCAGCAGCCCCGATCCGGGACGGATTGAAGCTTTCTTT.

This clonotype was detected a few times. The chain uses TRBV20-1 and TRBJ2-3, with D hard to call. Germline V gene sequence: CDR1 DFQATT, CDR2 SNEGSKA (reference sequence). V was clipped by 4 bases and J by 0 bases, with 11 bases between them. This CDR3 comprises 14 residues. CDR3 bases: TGCAGTGCTACGACTCCTCCTAGCACAGATACGCAGTATTTT. Its translation is CSATTPPSTDTQYF.

This clonotype has a count of ten or more. This chain joins TRBV20-1 and TRBJ1-1; TRBD1 might be the D (5 bases). This CDR3 region has 16 residues. V was shortened by 0 bases and J by 4 bases, with 18 bases between the two germline ends. The germline V gene encodes CDR1 DFQATT and CDR2 SNEGSKA (reference sequence). The CDR3 protein is CSARDPGGGRGTEAFF. CDR3 in DNA: TGCAGTGCTAGAGATCCCGGGGGGGGACGGGGCACTGAAGCTTTCTTT.